Sequencing of this T cell receptor beta chain was carried out in a study of PD-1 blockade in classical Hodgkin lymphoma. TCRdb's table, derived via immunoSEQ multiplex PCR, lists solely in-frame clones and lacks some. Here the sample spans about 46,000 clones, over 70% being singletons. Germline values: CDR1 LNHDA, CDR2 SQIVND (reference sequence). Trimming cost V 10 bases and J 2 bases; bases outside gene matches: 6. CDR3 length: 13 amino acids. Patients all relapsed after autologous stem cell transplantation, and there was variation in brentuximab vedotin exposure. This material consisted of peripheral blood mononuclear cells (PBMCs), taken at baseline. The origin of this receptor is a human donor with classical Hodgkin lymphoma. V usage is TRBV19 and J usage is TRBJ1-2, with TRBD1 matching over 8 bases. The CDR3 DNA reads as TGTGCCACCCGGGACAGGTCCAACTATGGCTACACCTTC. It specifies CATRDRSNYGYTF.